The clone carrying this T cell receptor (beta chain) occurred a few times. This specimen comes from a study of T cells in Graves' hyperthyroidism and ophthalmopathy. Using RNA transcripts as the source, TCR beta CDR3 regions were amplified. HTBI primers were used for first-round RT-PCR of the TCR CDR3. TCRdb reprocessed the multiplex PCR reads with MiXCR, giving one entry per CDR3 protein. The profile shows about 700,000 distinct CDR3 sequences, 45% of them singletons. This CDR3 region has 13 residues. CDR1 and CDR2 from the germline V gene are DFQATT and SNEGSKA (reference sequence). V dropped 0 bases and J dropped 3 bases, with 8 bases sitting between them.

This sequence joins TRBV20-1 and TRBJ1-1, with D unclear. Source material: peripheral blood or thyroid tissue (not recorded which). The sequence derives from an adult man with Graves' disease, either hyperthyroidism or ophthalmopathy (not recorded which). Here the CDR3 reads CSARETTHTEAFF. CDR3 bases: TGCAGTGCTAGAGAGACAACCCACACTGAAGCTTTCTTT.